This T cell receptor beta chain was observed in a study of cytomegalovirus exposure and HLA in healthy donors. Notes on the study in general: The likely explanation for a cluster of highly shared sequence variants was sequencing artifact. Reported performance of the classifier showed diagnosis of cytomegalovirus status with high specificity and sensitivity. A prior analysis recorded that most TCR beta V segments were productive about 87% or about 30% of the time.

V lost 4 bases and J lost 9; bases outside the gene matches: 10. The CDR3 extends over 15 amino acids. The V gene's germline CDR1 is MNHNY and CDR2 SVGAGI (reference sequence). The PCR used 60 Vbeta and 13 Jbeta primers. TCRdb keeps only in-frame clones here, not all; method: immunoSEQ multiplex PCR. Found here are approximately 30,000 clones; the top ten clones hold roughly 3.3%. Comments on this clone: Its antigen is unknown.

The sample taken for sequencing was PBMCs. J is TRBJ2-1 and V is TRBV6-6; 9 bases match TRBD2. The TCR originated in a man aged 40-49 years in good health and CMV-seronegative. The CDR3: CASSFFAGGPLEQFF. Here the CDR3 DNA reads TGTGCCAGCAGTTTCTTTGCGGGAGGGCCACTTGAGCAGTTCTTC.